Shown below are 7 T cell receptor beta chains from a single sample sequenced in a study of technical replicates of blood from four donors. The table came from immunoSEQ multiplex PCR; TCRdb's copy has only in-frame clones and leaves some out. The data show tens of thousands of clones, over 85% seen once. The sample consisted of T cells isolated from PBMCs. The receptors here all came from a human donor in good health.

The rearrangement links TRBV20-1 to TRBJ1-1; D gene ambiguous. The CDR3 extends over 11 amino acids. V gave up 1 base and J gave up 10 bases, with 10 bases separating them. Germline V CDR1 and CDR2: DFQATT, SNEGSKA (reference sequence). The CDR3: CSARVREGAFF. CDR3 DNA: TGCAGTGCTAGAGTGAGGGAAGGAGCTTTCTTT.

Only one count was recorded for this clone. This sequence joins TRBV27 and TRBJ2-1, with D perhaps TRBD2 (5 bases). The CDR3 consists of 12 residues. The V gene's germline CDR1 is MNHEY and CDR2 SMNVEV (reference sequence). Trimming removed 5 bases from V and 8 bases from J, with 10 bases in between. CDR3 sequence: CASSPPGYEQFF. The CDR3 nucleotides are TGTGCCAGCAGTCCCCCGGGATATGAGCAGTTCTTC.

The rearrangement links TRBV5-1 to TRBJ2-7; D is undetermined. V was clipped by 0 bases and J by 4 bases, with 8 bases between them. The germline V gene has CDR1 SGHRS and CDR2 YFSETQ. The CDR3 totals 13 residues. CDR3 residues: CASSLGAPYEQYF. For the CDR3, the DNA is TGCGCCAGCAGCTTGGGAGCCCCGTACGAGCAGTACTTC. The whole variable domain, filled in from reference TRBV5-1 and TRBJ2-7, reads KAGVTQTPRYLIKTRGQQVTLSCSPISGHRSVSWYQQTPGQGLQFLFEYFSETQRNKGNFPGRFSGRQFSNSRSEMNVSTLELGDSALYLCASSLGAPYEQYFGPGTRLTVT.

This clone appeared a single time. The chain carries TRBV11-2 and TRBJ2-3; 8 positions agree with TRBD2. V gave up 0 bases and J gave up 0 bases; unmatched junction bases: 11. Germline CDR1 and CDR2: SGHAT and FQNNGV. This CDR3 has 19 residues. CDR3: CASSLDVGVAGPSTDTQYF. CDR3 sequence (DNA): TGTGCCAGCAGCTTAGATGTTGGAGTAGCGGGACCTAGCACAGATACGCAGTATTTT.

The genes are TRBV9 and TRBJ1-2, with TRBD1 as a possible D gene (6 bases). From germline, CDR1 is SGDLS and CDR2 YYNGEE. This CDR3 is built from 17 residues. With 3 bases removed from V and 5 bases from J, the gap between germline ends came to 23 bases. The CDR3 sequence is CASSAPTLATGSYGYTF. The CDR3 DNA follows: TGTGCCAGCAGCGCCCCTACTTTAGCCACAGGGAGTTATGGCTACACCTTC.

The rearrangement joins TRBV5-8 to TRBJ1-5; TRBD1 matches 7 bases. After removal of 2 bases from V and 2 bases from J, the junction contained 16 bases not matched to a gene. Germline values: CDR1 SGHTS, CDR2 YDEGEE. This CDR3 spans 19 amino acids. CDR3 DNA sequence: TGTGCCAGCAGCTTCGCGAGGGGGCGTCCTTGGGAGGGCAATCAGCCCCAGCATTTT. Its protein product is CASSFARGRPWEGNQPQHF.

V usage is TRBV20-1 and J usage is TRBJ1-2; D gene unclear. The length of the CDR3 is 10 residues. The V end lost 5 bases, the J end lost 3 bases, and 4 bases lay between the germline ends. Germline-derived CDR1 and CDR2 are DFQATT and SNEGSKA (reference sequence). CDR3 amino acids: CSAPDYGYTF. The CDR3 nucleotides read TGCAGTGCTCCGGACTATGGCTACACCTTC.